The rows below give T cell receptor beta chains drawn from one sample of a study of blood T cell repertoires in COVID-19. Sequencing was performed with immunoSEQ multiplex PCR; in TCRdb, only in-frame clones are kept and a portion is missing. The data show 200,000 to 250,000 clones, with about 79% seen just once and 9.5% to 10% held by the top ten. Source material: peripheral blood. The receptors shown here come from a man in his fifties with active or convalescent COVID-19. CDR3s include the opening cysteine and the closing phenylalanine or tryptophan. A D gene is named only where the DNA matches it firmly. The listing skips clone size in some rows; elsewhere it reads once, few, many or a size class.

CDR3 protein: CASSQDSAGGRTQYF
CDR3 DNA: TGTGCCAGCAGCCAAGATTCAGCGGGAGGGCGTACGCAGTATTTT
clone size: NA
CDR3 length: 15
J gene: TRBJ2-3
V gene: TRBV3-1/TRBV3-2
D gene: TRBD2

CDR3 protein: CATSAGTGESEQFF
CDR3 DNA: TGTGCTACCTCTGCCGGGACAGGGGAAAGTGAGCAGTTCTTC
clone size: NA
CDR3 length: 14
J gene: TRBJ2-1
V gene: TRBV12-5
D gene: TRBD1

CDR3 protein: CASSHAGGPSTDTQYF
CDR3 DNA: TGCGCCAGCAGCCACGCGGGAGGGCCAAGCACAGATACGCAGTATTTT
clone size: NA
CDR3 length: 16
J gene: TRBJ2-3
V gene: TRBV4-1
D gene: TRBD2

CDR3 protein: CASSLFPGGGSNNSPLHF
CDR3 DNA: TGTGCCAGCAGTCTCTTTCCAGGGGGCGGCTCGAATAATTCACCCCTCCACTTT
clone size: once
CDR3 length: 18
J gene: TRBJ1-6
V gene: TRBV28
D gene: TRBD1

CDR3 protein: CASSTRTGVDYGYTF
CDR3 DNA: TGTGCCAGTAGTACCCGGACAGGGGTTGACTATGGCTACACCTTC
clone size: NA
CDR3 length: 15
J gene: TRBJ1-2
V gene: TRBV19
D gene: TRBD1

CDR3 protein: CASRYDSLGELFF
CDR3 DNA: TGTGCCAGCCGATACGACAGCCTCGGGGAGCTGTTTTTT
clone size: NA
CDR3 length: 13
J gene: TRBJ2-2
V gene: TRBV2
D gene: NA

CDR3 protein: CATSDSGQGRETQYF
CDR3 DNA: TGTGCCACCAGTGATTCGGGACAGGGGCGAGAGACCCAGTACTTC
clone size: NA
CDR3 length: 15
J gene: TRBJ2-5
V gene: TRBV24-1
D gene: TRBD1

CDR3 protein: CASSPSTGNTIYF
CDR3 DNA: TGTGCCAGCAGTCCCTCTACTGGAAACACCATATATTTT
clone size: NA
CDR3 length: 13
J gene: TRBJ1-3
V gene: TRBV6-5
D gene: NA

CDR3 protein: CASTGSTGELFF
CDR3 DNA: TGTGCCAGCACAGGTAGTACCGGGGAGCTGTTTTTT
clone size: NA
CDR3 length: 12
J gene: TRBJ2-2
V gene: TRBV2
D gene: NA

CDR3 protein: CASSPSGLAGSHTQYF
CDR3 DNA: TGTGCCAGCAGCCCCTCGGGACTAGCGGGGAGTCACACCCAGTACTTC
clone size: NA
CDR3 length: 16
J gene: TRBJ2-5
V gene: TRBV7-8
D gene: TRBD2

CDR3 protein: CASSPLALSSYNEQFF
CDR3 DNA: TGTGCCAGCAGCCCTCTAGCGTTGAGCTCCTACAATGAGCAGTTCTTC
clone size: NA
CDR3 length: 16
J gene: TRBJ2-1
V gene: TRBV27
D gene: NA

CDR3 protein: CASSDRTSGGFNEQFF
CDR3 DNA: TGTGCCAGCAGCGACAGGACTAGCGGGGGGTTTAATGAGCAGTTCTTC
clone size: NA
CDR3 length: 16
J gene: TRBJ2-1
V gene: TRBV5-4
D gene: TRBD2

CDR3 protein: CASSSRPARQETQYF
CDR3 DNA: TGCGCCAGCAGCTCCCGCCCAGCGCGACAAGAGACCCAGTACTTC
clone size: NA
CDR3 length: 15
J gene: TRBJ2-5
V gene: TRBV5-1
D gene: NA

CDR3 protein: CASRQSLVNQETQYF
CDR3 DNA: TGTGCCAGCAGACAATCACTAGTTAATCAAGAGACCCAGTACTTC
clone size: NA
CDR3 length: 15
J gene: TRBJ2-5
V gene: TRBV7-6
D gene: NA

CDR3 protein: CASSRGGHSTDTQYF
CDR3 DNA: TGTGCCAGCAGCCGCGGGGGGCATAGCACAGATACGCAGTATTTT
clone size: NA
CDR3 length: 15
J gene: TRBJ2-3
V gene: TRBV7-3
D gene: TRBD2

CDR3 protein: CASSPLALQVNEQFF
CDR3 DNA: TGTGCCAGCAGCCCACTAGCGCTTCAAGTCAATGAGCAGTTCTTC
clone size: NA
CDR3 length: 15
J gene: TRBJ2-1
V gene: TRBV5-6
D gene: TRBD2

CDR3 protein: CASSVARGLWEAFF
CDR3 DNA: TGCGCCAGCAGTGTCGCCAGGGGCCTTTGGGAAGCTTTCTTT
clone size: NA
CDR3 length: 14
J gene: TRBJ1-1
V gene: TRBV10-1
D gene: NA

CDR3 protein: CASSYSGALAGIHEQYF
CDR3 DNA: TGTGCCAGCAGTTACTCAGGGGCCCTAGCGGGAATCCACGAGCAGTACTTC
clone size: once
CDR3 length: 17
J gene: TRBJ2-7
V gene: TRBV6-2/TRBV6-3
D gene: TRBD2

CDR3 protein: CASSRLDARTGELFF
CDR3 DNA: TGTGCCAGCAGCCGCCTAGATGCTCGGACCGGGGAGCTGTTTTTT
clone size: NA
CDR3 length: 15
J gene: TRBJ2-2
V gene: TRBV7-2
D gene: NA

CDR3 protein: CASSPQGSPNYGYTF
CDR3 DNA: TGTGCCAGCTCACCTCAGGGGTCCCCTAACTATGGCTACACCTTC
clone size: NA
CDR3 length: 15
J gene: TRBJ1-2
V gene: TRBV18
D gene: NA

CDR3 protein: CASSRTGGTYNEQFF
CDR3 DNA: TGTGCCAGCAGCCGTACAGGGGGCACCTACAATGAGCAGTTCTTC
clone size: once
CDR3 length: 15
J gene: TRBJ2-1
V gene: TRBV7-2
D gene: TRBD1

CDR3 protein: CASSPQRISGNTIYF
CDR3 DNA: TGTGCCAGCTCACCACAGCGTATCTCTGGAAACACCATATATTTT
clone size: NA
CDR3 length: 15
J gene: TRBJ1-3
V gene: TRBV18
D gene: NA

CDR3 protein: CASSRQGDTEAFF
CDR3 DNA: TGTGCCAGCAGTCGACAGGGGGACACTGAAGCTTTCTTT
clone size: NA
CDR3 length: 13
J gene: TRBJ1-1
V gene: TRBV7-2
D gene: TRBD1

CDR3 protein: CASSWDSLLGELFF
CDR3 DNA: TGTGCCAGCAGCTGGGACAGTTTGCTTGGGGAGCTGTTTTTT
clone size: NA
CDR3 length: 14
J gene: TRBJ2-2
V gene: TRBV7-9
D gene: TRBD1

CDR3 protein: CASSISGTGAQYF
CDR3 DNA: TGTGCCAGCAGCATCTCCGGGACAGGGGCGCAGTATTTT
clone size: once
CDR3 length: 13
J gene: TRBJ2-3
V gene: TRBV5-6
D gene: TRBD1

CDR3 protein: CASSPSGTDYGYTF
CDR3 DNA: TGTGCCAGCTCACCCTCCGGGACAGACTATGGCTACACCTTC
clone size: NA
CDR3 length: 14
J gene: TRBJ1-2
V gene: TRBV18
D gene: TRBD1

CDR3 protein: CASSSTGGNEQFF
CDR3 DNA: TGTGCCAGCAGCTCTACAGGGGGCAATGAGCAGTTCTTC
clone size: NA
CDR3 length: 13
J gene: TRBJ2-1
V gene: TRBV5-4
D gene: TRBD1

CDR3 protein: CASSLTPPSYNEQFF
CDR3 DNA: TGTGCCAGCAGTTTGACTCCGCCCTCCTACAATGAGCAGTTCTTC
clone size: once
CDR3 length: 15
J gene: TRBJ2-1
V gene: TRBV28
D gene: NA

CDR3 protein: CASSGGTGLMNTEAFF
CDR3 DNA: TGTGCCAGCAGCGGGGGGACAGGGCTTATGAACACTGAAGCTTTCTTT
clone size: NA
CDR3 length: 16
J gene: TRBJ1-1
V gene: TRBV9
D gene: TRBD1

CDR3 protein: CASSLGLISYNEQFF
CDR3 DNA: TGTGCCAGCAGCTTAGGGCTAATCTCCTACAATGAGCAGTTCTTC
clone size: NA
CDR3 length: 15
J gene: TRBJ2-1
V gene: TRBV7-3
D gene: NA

CDR3 protein: CASRATRTGSTGELFF
CDR3 DNA: TGTGCCAGCAGAGCCACCAGGACAGGGAGCACCGGGGAGCTGTTTTTT
clone size: once
CDR3 length: 16
J gene: TRBJ2-2
V gene: TRBV6-8
D gene: TRBD1

CDR3 protein: CASNTRAATGELFF
CDR3 DNA: TGTGCCAGTAATACTAGAGCGGCGACCGGGGAGCTGTTTTTT
clone size: NA
CDR3 length: 14
J gene: TRBJ2-2
V gene: TRBV19
D gene: NA

CDR3 protein: CASRSTNTEAFF
CDR3 DNA: TGTGCCAGCAGGTCAACTAACACTGAAGCTTTCTTT
clone size: NA
CDR3 length: 12
J gene: TRBJ1-1
V gene: TRBV28
D gene: NA

CDR3 protein: CASSSPGTYEQYF
CDR3 DNA: TGTGCCAGCAGCTCTCCGGGGACCTACGAGCAGTACTTC
clone size: NA
CDR3 length: 13
J gene: TRBJ2-7
V gene: TRBV6-5
D gene: NA

CDR3 protein: CASRRDQETQYF
CDR3 DNA: TGTGCCAGCAGGCGGGACCAAGAGACCCAGTACTTC
clone size: NA
CDR3 length: 12
J gene: TRBJ2-5
V gene: TRBV5-5
D gene: NA

CDR3 protein: CASTSRLTYEQYF
CDR3 DNA: TGTGCCAGCACCTCCAGGTTAACCTACGAGCAGTACTTC
clone size: NA
CDR3 length: 13
J gene: TRBJ2-7
V gene: TRBV28
D gene: NA

CDR3 protein: CASSLQGDPGNTIYF
CDR3 DNA: TGTGCCAGCAGCCTTCAGGGGGATCCTGGAAACACCATATATTTT
clone size: NA
CDR3 length: 15
J gene: TRBJ1-3
V gene: TRBV5-5
D gene: TRBD1

CDR3 protein: CAWSGGVKRDEQYF
CDR3 DNA: TGTGCCTGGAGTGGAGGGGTGAAGCGGGACGAGCAGTACTTC
clone size: NA
CDR3 length: 14
J gene: TRBJ2-7
V gene: TRBV30
D gene: NA

CDR3 protein: CASRNRALFGAFF
CDR3 DNA: TGTGCCAGCAGGAACAGGGCTCTGTTTGGAGCTTTCTTT
clone size: NA
CDR3 length: 13
J gene: TRBJ1-1
V gene: TRBV2
D gene: NA

CDR3 protein: CASSLSSGGQGYTF
CDR3 DNA: TGTGCCAGCAGTTTATCTTCCGGGGGGCAAGGCTACACCTTC
clone size: NA
CDR3 length: 14
J gene: TRBJ1-2
V gene: TRBV28
D gene: NA